These 21 T cell receptor beta chains share one sample of origin, sequenced in a study of CD8+CD57+ T cells in acquired aplastic anemia. Genomic DNA was employed as the template in profiling TCR beta VDJ and CDR3. TCRdb fed the reads into MiXCR, producing one record per CDR3 protein. The data show 150,000 to 200,000 distinct CDR3 sequences, 64% seen once. The specimen was sorted CD4+, CD8+, or CD8+CD57+ T cells (not recorded which) from PBMCs. These receptors came from a human donor with severe aplastic anemia or a healthy control (not recorded which).

This clonotype was seen just once. This sequence joins TRBV20-1 and TRBJ1-1, with D perhaps matching TRBD1 (5 bases). The CDR3 is 15 residues long. CDR1 is DFQATT and CDR2 is SNEGSKA in the germline V gene (reference sequence). V shed 2 bases and J shed 4 bases, with 17 bases lying between them. CDR3 loop: CSARQPLQGSTEAFF. CDR3 nucleotides: TGCAGTGCTAGACAGCCCCTGCAGGGATCCACTGAAGCTTTCTTT.

This clonotype was observed a single time. V usage is TRBV7-9 and J usage is TRBJ2-7; D unresolved. The CDR3 runs 14 residues. In germline, CDR1 is SEHNR, CDR2 FQNEAQ (reference sequence). Trimming left V 5 bases short and J 5 bases short, with 16 bases between. This CDR3 is CASSKPGLSHEQYF. The CDR3 nucleotides are TGTGCCAGCAGCAAGCCGGGCCTGTCCCACGAGCAGTACTTC.

J is TRBJ1-5 and V is TRBV10-3; a weak D match, TRBD1 (5 bases). V shed 7 bases and J shed 4 bases, with 20 bases lying between them. The CDR3 length is 16 residues. CDR1 is ENHRY and CDR2 is SYGVKD in the germline V gene. The CDR3 spells CAIKDGEGDRNQPQHF. The CDR3 DNA is TGTGCCATCAAGGATGGGGAGGGAGACAGAAATCAGCCCCAGCATTTT.

A word on this clonotype: At one end the junction does not follow the germline gene, possibly because of a read error. J is TRBJ2-7 and V is TRBV7-3, with 8 bases matching TRBD1. Germline-derived CDR1 and CDR2 are SGHTA and FQGTGA. CDR3 length: 16 amino acids. CDR3 in amino acids: CASSQGPDRATYEQYF. Here the CDR3 DNA reads TGCGCCAGCAGCCAAGGTCCGGACAGGGCCACCTACGAGCAGTACTTC. Full variable domain (outside the CDR3, taken from reference TRBV7-3 and TRBJ2-7): GAGVSQTPSNKVTEKGKYVELRCDPISGHTALYWYRQSLGQGPEFLIYFQGTGAADDSGLPNDRFFAVRPEGSVSTLKIQRTERGDSAVYLCASSQGPDRATYEQYFGPGTRLTVT.

This clonotype was seen only once. The chain joins TRBV20-1 to TRBJ1-1, with 7 bases matching TRBD1. CDR1 and CDR2 from the germline V gene are DFQATT and SNEGSKA (reference sequence). The CDR3 length is 14 residues. V shed 1 base, J shed 3 bases, and the junction held 5 bases outside the gene matches. The CDR3 is CSARVQGIDTEAFF. CDR3 in DNA: TGCAGTGCTAGAGTACAGGGGATAGACACTGAAGCTTTCTTT.

The rearrangement links TRBV24-1 to TRBJ2-7; tentative D call: TRBD1 (6 bases). V lost 7 bases and J lost 6, with 15 bases in between. The CDR3 spans 13 residues. Germline values: CDR1 KGHDR, CDR2 SFDVKD. This CDR3 is CATSVTGRGEQYF. The CDR3 DNA sequence: TGTGCCACCAGCGTGACAGGACGGGGCGAGCAGTACTTC.

The table lists this clonotype with a count of one. The chain recombines TRBV2 with TRBJ2-1; 12 bases agree with TRBD1. Germline V gene sequence: CDR1 SNHLY, CDR2 FYNNEI. The V gene end was trimmed by 3 bases and the J gene end by 9 bases; junction bases not matched to a gene: 3. The CDR3 totals 14 residues. DNA for the CDR3: TGTGCCAGCAGTGAGGGACAGGGGGCAGGTGAGCAGTTCTTC. As protein: CASSEGQGAGEQFF.

As concerns this clonotype: One junction end disagrees with the germline gene, perhaps due to a read error. The rearrangement links TRBV7-9 to TRBJ2-1; D gene ambiguous. The CDR3 extends over 12 amino acids. CDR1 is SEHNR, CDR2 FQNEAQ, per germline (reference sequence). DNA for the CDR3: TGTGCCAGCAGCTTAAGCACATCGGACCCGGTCTTC. Protein sequence: CASSLSTSDPVF.

The J gene is TRBJ2-1, the V gene TRBV6-6, with D hard to call. This CDR3 region has 16 residues. The germline V gene encodes CDR1 MNHNY and CDR2 SVGAGI (reference sequence). Trimming took 0 bases from V and 8 from J, leaving 17 bases between them. The DNA for the CDR3 is TGTGCCAGCAGTTACTCTGGTAGCCCCTCGCCCCATGAGCAGTTCTTC. It yields the protein CASSYSGSPSPHEQFF.

The V call is TRBV7-2, the J call TRBJ1-1; D remains unclear. Germline loops: CDR1 SGHTA, CDR2 FQGNSA. This CDR3 spans 15 amino acids. V lost 5 bases to trimming and J lost 5 bases, with 18 bases between them. CDR3 coding DNA: TGTGCCAGCAGCCAGCTTATAATGGGCGGGACTGAAGCTTTCTTT. Its protein product is CASSQLIMGGTEAFF.

The V and J genes are TRBV7-2 and TRBJ2-7, with 8 bases matching TRBD2. This CDR3 spans 15 amino acids. Germline CDR1 is SGHTA and CDR2 is FQGNSA. Trimming at V came to 3 bases and at J to 1 base, leaving 5 bases not matched to a gene. In DNA, the CDR3 is TGTGCCAGCAGCTTTCTGGCGGGGGGTTCCTACGAGCAGTACTTC. Encoded protein: CASSFLAGGSYEQYF. The whole variable domain, remainder taken from reference TRBV7-2 and TRBJ2-7, is GAGVSQSPSNKVTEKGKDVELRCDPISGHTALYWYRQSLGQGLEFLIYFQGNSAPDKSGLPSDRFSAERTGGSVSTLTIQRTQQEDSAVYLCASSFLAGGSYEQYFGPGTRLTVT.

The V call is TRBV7-7, the J call TRBJ2-1; no firm D call. V lost 6 bases to trimming and J lost 5 bases, with 11 bases between them. The CDR3 has 13 residues. Germline V gene sequence: CDR1 SSHAT, CDR2 FNYEAQ (reference sequence). The CDR3 region has the DNA TGTGCCAGCAGTCAAGCCGACAACAATGAGCAGTTCTTC. It yields the protein CASSQADNNEQFF. Supplemented by reference TRBV7-7 and TRBJ2-1, the full variable domain reads GAGVSQSPRYKVTKRGQDVTLRCDPISSHATLYWYQQALGQGPEFLTYFNYEAQPDKSGLPSDRFSAERPEGSISTLTIQRTEQRDSAMYRCASSQADNNEQFFGPGTRLTVL.

CDR3 amino acids: CASSVLPGGAETQYF. The CDR3 nucleotides read TGTGCCAGCAGTGTACTTCCAGGGGGGGCAGAGACCCAGTACTTC. The rearrangement uses TRBV9 and TRBJ2-5; either TRBD1 or TRBD2 may supply D (7 bases each). CDR3 size: 15 residues. In germline, CDR1 is SGDLS, CDR2 YYNGEE. Trimming shortened V by 5 bases and J by 4 bases, and 18 bases separated the two germline ends.

The chain combines TRBV7-2 with TRBJ2-1; perhaps TRBD2 as D (6 bases). V was cut by 1 base and J by 15 bases, with 13 bases left in between. This CDR3 comprises 12 residues. In germline, CDR1 is SGHTA, CDR2 FQGNSA. CDR3 sequence reads: CASSLDSLARFF. In DNA form, the CDR3 reads TGTGCCAGCAGCTTAGATTCGCTAGCGCGGTTCTTC.

Remarks on this clonotype: A junction end diverges from the germline sequence, so it may reflect a read error. The chain is built from TRBV24-1 and TRBJ2-1, with TRBD1 identical over 8 bases. The CDR3 consists of 16 residues. CDR1 KGHDR and CDR2 SFDVKD come from the germline V gene. The CDR3: CATGDQGTGYYNEQFF. CDR3 DNA sequence: TGTGCCACCGGTGATCAGGGGACAGGCTACTACAATGAGCAGTTCTTC.

This clonotype was seen a few times. The chain recombines TRBV29-1 with TRBJ1-2; D may be TRBD1 (5 bases). The germline V gene has CDR1 SQVTM and CDR2 ANQGSEA. The CDR3 extends over 14 amino acids. V was pared by 4 bases and J by 1 base, with 13 bases between. CDR3 in amino acids: CSVVEGDFNYGYTF. CDR3 sequence (DNA): TGCAGCGTTGTGGAAGGGGACTTTAACTATGGCTACACCTTC. Looking up the rest from reference TRBV29-1 and TRBJ1-2 gives the full variable domain: SAVISQKPSRDICQRGTSLTIQCQVDSQVTMMFWYRQQPGQSLTLIATANQGSEATYESGFVIDKFPISRPNLTFSTLTVSNMSPEDSSIYLCSVVEGDFNYGYTFGSGTRLTVV.

On this clonotype itself: The conserved phenylalanine or tryptophan normally closing the CDR3 is absent here, so this likely arose from a read error. V and J are TRBV7-2 and TRBJ2-7, with 9 bases lining up with TRBD1. After removal of 0 bases from V and 5 bases from J, the junction contained 5 bases not matched to a gene. CDR1 and CDR2 from the germline V gene are SGHTA and FQGNSA. The CDR3 runs 15 residues. CDR3 residues: CASSLARDRVHEQYS. The CDR3 DNA follows: TGTGCCAGCAGCTTAGCCCGGGACAGGGTCCACGAGCAGTACTCC.

The chain recombines TRBV15 with TRBJ2-2, with D unresolved. The germline V gene encodes CDR1 LNHNV and CDR2 YYDKDF (reference sequence). CDR3 length: 13 residues. With 7 bases removed from V and 6 bases from J, the gap between germline ends came to 12 bases. The DNA of the CDR3 is TGTGCCACCACCCCCCAACGGGCCGGGGAGCTGTTTTTT. Its protein is CATTPQRAGELFF. The full variable domain, in which reference TRBV15 and TRBJ2-2 provide the parts outside the CDR3, is DAMVIQNPRYQVTQFGKPVTLSCSQTLNHNVMYWYQQKSSQAPKLLFHYYDKDFNNEADTPDNFQSRRPNTSFCFLDIRSPGLGDTAMYLCATTPQRAGELFFGEGSRLTVL.

The CDR3 nucleotides are TGTGCCAGCGCCCCATACGGACAGATGAACACTGAAGCTTTCTTT. As protein: CASAPYGQMNTEAFF. The genes are TRBV12-3 or TRBV12-4 and TRBJ1-1; D is perhaps TRBD1 (6 bases). V was clipped by 8 bases and J by 0 bases, with 16 bases between them. The CDR3 contains 15 residues.

The table lists this clonotype with a few counts. The rearrangement joins TRBV2 to TRBJ1-6; D gene uncertain. The V gene lost 9 bases and the J gene lost 10 bases, with 10 bases spanning the gap. CDR3 size: 11 residues. Germline V gene data show CDR1 as SNHLY and CDR2 as FYNNEI. The CDR3, as DNA: TGTGCCAGTGGGGAGGAATCACCCCTCCACTTT. It translates to CASGEESPLHF.

The gene calls are TRBV7-2 and TRBJ2-3, with 7 bases aligning to TRBD2. J was trimmed by 8 bases and V by 5 bases; bases with no gene match: 4. The CDR3 spans 12 residues. The V gene's germline CDR1 is SGHTA and CDR2 FQGNSA. The CDR3 loop is CASSPGGGTQYF. CDR3 DNA: TGTGCCAGCAGCCCGGGAGGAGGTACGCAGTATTTT.